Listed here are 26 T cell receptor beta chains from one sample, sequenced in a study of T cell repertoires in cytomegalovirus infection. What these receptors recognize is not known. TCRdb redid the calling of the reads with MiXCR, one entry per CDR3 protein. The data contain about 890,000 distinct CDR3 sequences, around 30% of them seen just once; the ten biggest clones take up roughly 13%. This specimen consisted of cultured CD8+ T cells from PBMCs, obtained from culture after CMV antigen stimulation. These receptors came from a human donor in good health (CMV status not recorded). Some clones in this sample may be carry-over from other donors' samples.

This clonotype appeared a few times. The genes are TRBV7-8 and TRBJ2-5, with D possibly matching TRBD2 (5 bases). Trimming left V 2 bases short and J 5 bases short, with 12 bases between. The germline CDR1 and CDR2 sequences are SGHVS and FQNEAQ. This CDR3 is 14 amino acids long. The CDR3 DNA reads TGTGCCAGCAGCTTAAATGAGGGTCTCGAGACCCAGTACTTC. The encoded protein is CASSLNEGLETQYF.

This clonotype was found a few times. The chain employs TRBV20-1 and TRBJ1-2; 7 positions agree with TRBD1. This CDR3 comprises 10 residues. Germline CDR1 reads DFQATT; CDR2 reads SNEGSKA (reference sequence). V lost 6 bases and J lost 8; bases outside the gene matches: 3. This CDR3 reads CSAWDSGYTF. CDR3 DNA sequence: TGCAGTGCATGGGACAGCGGCTACACCTTC.

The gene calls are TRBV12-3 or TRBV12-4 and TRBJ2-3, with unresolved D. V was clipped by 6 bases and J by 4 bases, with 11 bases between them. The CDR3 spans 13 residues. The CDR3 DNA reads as TGTGCCAGCAGCCGTCTTGCAGCAGATACGCAGTATTTT. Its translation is CASSRLAADTQYF.

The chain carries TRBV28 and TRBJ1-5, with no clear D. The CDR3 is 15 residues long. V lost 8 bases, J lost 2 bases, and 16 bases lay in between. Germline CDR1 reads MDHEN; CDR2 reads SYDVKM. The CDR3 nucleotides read TGTGCCAGCGCCGGTTCGGGTTTAGGCAATCAGCCCCAGCATTTT. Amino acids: CASAGSGLGNQPQHF.

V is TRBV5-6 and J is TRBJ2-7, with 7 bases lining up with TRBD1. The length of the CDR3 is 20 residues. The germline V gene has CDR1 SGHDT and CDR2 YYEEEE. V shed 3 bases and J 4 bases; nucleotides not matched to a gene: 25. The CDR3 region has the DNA TGTGCCAGCAGCTCCCATGGGGACAGCGCAAGGTTTCGGCTGAAATACGAGCAGTACTTC. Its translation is CASSSHGDSARFRLKYEQYF.

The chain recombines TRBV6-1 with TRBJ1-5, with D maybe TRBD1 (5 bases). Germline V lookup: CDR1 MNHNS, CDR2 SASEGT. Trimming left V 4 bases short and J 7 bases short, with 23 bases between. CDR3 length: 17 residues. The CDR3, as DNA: TGTGCCAGCAGTGGGAGGTCGACGTTGGGGCGATGGCAGCCCCAGCATTTT. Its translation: CASSGRSTLGRWQPQHF.

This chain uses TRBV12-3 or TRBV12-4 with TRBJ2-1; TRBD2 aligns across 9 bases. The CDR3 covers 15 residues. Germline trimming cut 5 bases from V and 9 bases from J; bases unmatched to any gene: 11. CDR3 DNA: TGTGCCAGCAGTCCCGCGGTGCGGGGGGGCGGTGAGCAGTTCTTC. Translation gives CASSPAVRGGGEQFF.

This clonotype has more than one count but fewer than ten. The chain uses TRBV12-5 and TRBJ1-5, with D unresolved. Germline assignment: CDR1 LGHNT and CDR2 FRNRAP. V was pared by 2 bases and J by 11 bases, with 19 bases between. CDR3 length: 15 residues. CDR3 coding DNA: TGTGCTAGTGGTTTGCCGAACGACCGCCTTGATGCCCAGCATTTT. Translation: CASGLPNDRLDAQHF.

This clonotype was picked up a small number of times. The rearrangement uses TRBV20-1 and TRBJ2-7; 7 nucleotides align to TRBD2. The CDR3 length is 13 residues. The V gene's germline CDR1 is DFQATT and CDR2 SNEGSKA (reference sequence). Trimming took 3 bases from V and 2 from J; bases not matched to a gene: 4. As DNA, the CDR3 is TGCAGTGCTAGTCGGCTAGCGGCCTACGAGCAGTACTTC. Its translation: CSASRLAAYEQYF.

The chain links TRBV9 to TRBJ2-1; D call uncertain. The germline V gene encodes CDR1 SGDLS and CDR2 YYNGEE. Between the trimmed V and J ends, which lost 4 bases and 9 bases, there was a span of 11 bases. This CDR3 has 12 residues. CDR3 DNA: TGTGCCAGCAGCCCGACTGATTTTGAGCAGTTCTTC. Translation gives CASSPTDFEQFF.

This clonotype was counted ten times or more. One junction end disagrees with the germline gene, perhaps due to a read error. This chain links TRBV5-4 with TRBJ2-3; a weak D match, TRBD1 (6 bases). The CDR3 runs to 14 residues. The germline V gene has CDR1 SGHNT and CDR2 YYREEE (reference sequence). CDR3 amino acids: CASSLEGGTDTQYF. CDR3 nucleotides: TGTGCTAGCAGCTTAGAGGGGGGCACAGATACGCAGTATTTT.

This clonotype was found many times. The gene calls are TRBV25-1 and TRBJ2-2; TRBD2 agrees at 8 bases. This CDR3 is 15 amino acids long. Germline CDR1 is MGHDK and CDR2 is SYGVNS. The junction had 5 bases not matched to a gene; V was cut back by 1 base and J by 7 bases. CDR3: CASSESGGESGELFF. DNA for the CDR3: TGTGCCAGCAGTGAATCGGGGGGGGAAAGCGGGGAGCTGTTTTTT.

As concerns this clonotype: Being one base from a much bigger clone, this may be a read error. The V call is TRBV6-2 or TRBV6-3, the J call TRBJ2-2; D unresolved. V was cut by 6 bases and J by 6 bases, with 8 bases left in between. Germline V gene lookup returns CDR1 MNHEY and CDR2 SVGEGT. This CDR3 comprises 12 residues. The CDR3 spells CASSFYPGELFF. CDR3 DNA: TGTGCCAGCAGCTTTTACCCCGGGGAGCTGTTTTTT.

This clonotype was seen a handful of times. This chain's CDR3 is CASTPPAGNTEAFF. CDR3 DNA: TGTGCCAGCACTCCTCCGGCAGGGAACACTGAAGCTTTCTTT. This chain links TRBV7-9 with TRBJ1-1; no reliable D call. The CDR3 totals 14 residues. Germline V gives CDR1 SEHNR, CDR2 FQNEAQ (reference sequence). Trimming left V 7 bases short and J 1 base short, with 13 bases between. The full variable domain, its missing parts supplied by reference TRBV7-9 and TRBJ1-1, is DTGVSQNPRHKITKRGQNVTFRCDPISEHNRLYWYRQTLGQGPEFLTYFQNEAQLEKSRLLSDRFSAERPKGSFSTLEIQRTEQGDSAMYLCASTPPAGNTEAFFGQGTRLTVV.

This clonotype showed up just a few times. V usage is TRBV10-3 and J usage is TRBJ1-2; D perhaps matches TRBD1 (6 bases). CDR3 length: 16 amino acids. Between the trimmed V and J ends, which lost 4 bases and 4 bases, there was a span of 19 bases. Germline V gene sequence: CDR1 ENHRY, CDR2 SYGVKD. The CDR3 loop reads CAISVGVAGEGYGYTF. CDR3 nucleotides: TGTGCCATCAGTGTGGGTGTGGCAGGGGAAGGCTATGGCTACACCTTC.

The DNA of the CDR3 is TGTGCCAGCAGTCTGACAGGGTTGGGCGAGCAGTACGTC. The encoded protein is CASSLTGLGEQYV. The V and J genes are TRBV12-3 or TRBV12-4 and TRBJ2-7, with 7 bases matching TRBD1. The CDR3 is 13 amino acids. Germline trimming cut 5 bases from V and 6 bases from J; bases unmatched to any gene: 7.

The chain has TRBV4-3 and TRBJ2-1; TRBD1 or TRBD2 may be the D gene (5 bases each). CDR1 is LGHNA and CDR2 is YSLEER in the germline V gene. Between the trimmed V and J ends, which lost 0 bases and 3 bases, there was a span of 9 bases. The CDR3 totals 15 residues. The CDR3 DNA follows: TGCGCCAGCAGCCAAGATTTGGGGGACTACAATGAGCAGTTCTTC. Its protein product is CASSQDLGDYNEQFF.

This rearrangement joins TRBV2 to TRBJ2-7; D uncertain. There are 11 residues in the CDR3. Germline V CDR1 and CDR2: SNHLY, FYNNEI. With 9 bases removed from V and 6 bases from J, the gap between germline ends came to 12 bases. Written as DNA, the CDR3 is TGTGCCAGTCATGACCTTCGCGAGCAGTACTTC. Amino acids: CASHDLREQYF.

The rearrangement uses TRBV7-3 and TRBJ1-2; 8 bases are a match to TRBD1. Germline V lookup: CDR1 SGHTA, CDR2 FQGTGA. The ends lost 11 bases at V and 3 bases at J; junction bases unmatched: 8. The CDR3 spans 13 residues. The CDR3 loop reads CACDRDRYYGYTF. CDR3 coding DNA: TGTGCCTGCGACCGGGACAGGTACTATGGCTACACCTTC.

The chain's CDR3 is CVGRTDRDGTQYF. The CDR3 nucleotides are TGTGTCGGAAGAACGGACAGGGACGGGACCCAGTACTTC. The chain uses TRBV7-6 and TRBJ2-5, with 8 bases identical to TRBD1. This CDR3 contains 13 residues. From germline, CDR1 is SGHVS and CDR2 FNYEAQ.

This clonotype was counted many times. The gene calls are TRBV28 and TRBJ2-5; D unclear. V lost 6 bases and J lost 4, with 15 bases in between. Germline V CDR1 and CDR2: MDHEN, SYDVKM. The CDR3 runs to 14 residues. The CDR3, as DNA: TGTGCCAGCAGCCCACCGACTGGGCGAGAGACCCAGTACTTC. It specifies CASSPPTGRETQYF.

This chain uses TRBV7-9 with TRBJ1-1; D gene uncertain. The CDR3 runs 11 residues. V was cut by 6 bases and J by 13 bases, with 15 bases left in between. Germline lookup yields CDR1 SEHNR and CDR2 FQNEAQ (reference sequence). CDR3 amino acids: CASRPPRWGFF. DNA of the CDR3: TGTGCCAGCAGGCCACCCCGGTGGGGTTTCTTT. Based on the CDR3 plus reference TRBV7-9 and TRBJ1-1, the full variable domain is DTGVSQNPRHKITKRGQNVTFRCDPISEHNRLYWYRQTLGQGPEFLTYFQNEAQLEKSRLLSDRFSAERPKGSFSTLEIQRTEQGDSAMYLCASRPPRWGFFGQGTRLTVV.

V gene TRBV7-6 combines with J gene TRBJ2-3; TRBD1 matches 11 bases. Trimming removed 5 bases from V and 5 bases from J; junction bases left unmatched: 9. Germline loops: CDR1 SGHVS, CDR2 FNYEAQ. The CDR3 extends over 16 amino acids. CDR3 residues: CASSPGTGGLGDTQYF. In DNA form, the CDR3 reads TGTGCCAGCAGCCCTGGGACAGGGGGTTTAGGAGATACGCAGTATTTT.

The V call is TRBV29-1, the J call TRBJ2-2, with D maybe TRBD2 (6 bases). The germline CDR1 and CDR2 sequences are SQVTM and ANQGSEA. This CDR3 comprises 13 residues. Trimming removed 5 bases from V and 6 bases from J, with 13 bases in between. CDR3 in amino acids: CSVRGRGAGELFF. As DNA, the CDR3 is TGCAGCGTTCGCGGGCGGGGAGCCGGGGAGCTGTTTTTT.

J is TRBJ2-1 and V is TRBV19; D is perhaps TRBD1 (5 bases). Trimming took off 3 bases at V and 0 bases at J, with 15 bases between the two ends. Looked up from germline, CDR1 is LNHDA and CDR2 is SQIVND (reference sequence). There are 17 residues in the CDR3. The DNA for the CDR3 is TGTGCCAGTAGTATGGCTGGGGCCCACAGCTCCTACAATGAGCAGTTCTTC. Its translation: CASSMAGAHSSYNEQFF. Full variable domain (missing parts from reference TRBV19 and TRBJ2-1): DGGITQSPKYLFRKEGQNVTLSCEQNLNHDAMYWYRQDPGQGLRLIYYSQIVNDFQKGDIAEGYSVSREKKESFPLTVTSAQKNPTAFYLCASSMAGAHSSYNEQFFGPGTRLTVL.

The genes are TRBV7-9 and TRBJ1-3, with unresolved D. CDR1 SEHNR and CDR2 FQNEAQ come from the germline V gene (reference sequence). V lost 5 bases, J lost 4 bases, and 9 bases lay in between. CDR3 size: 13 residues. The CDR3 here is CASSPHPGNTIYF. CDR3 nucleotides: TGTGCCAGCAGCCCTCATCCGGGAAACACCATATATTTT.